The 29 T cell receptor beta chains reported below all come from one sample, sequenced in a study of shared clonotypes between healthy human individuals. The protocol was immunoSEQ multiplex PCR, while the TCRdb copy is restricted to in-frame clones and leaves out a portion. The table has 2 million to 2.5 million clones, 85% to 95% seen once. The material sequenced was naive CD4+ T cells from PBMCs. Subset reported: CD45RA+ positively selected. These receptors came from a man aged 18 to 30 in good health. Some clones in this sample may be carry-over from other donors' samples.

The rearrangement joins TRBV30 to TRBJ2-1; the D is unclear. V was clipped by 5 bases and J by 9 bases, with 11 bases between them. CDR1 is GTSNPN, CDR2 SVGIG, per germline (reference sequence). The CDR3 is 11 residues long. Here the CDR3 reads CAWAAESEQFF. CDR3 nucleotide sequence: TGTGCCTGGGCCGCAGAGTCTGAGCAGTTCTTC.

This clone was counted a single time. The V call is TRBV6-5, the J call TRBJ1-4, with D possibly TRBD1 on 5 matching bases. The V and J ends lost 6 bases and 11 bases respectively, with 16 bases between them. The CDR3 covers 13 residues. Looked up from germline, CDR1 is MNHEY and CDR2 is SVGAGI. CDR3 nucleotides: TGTGCCAGCAGCATCGTCGGGGACGATAAACTGTTTTTT. Residues: CASSIVGDDKLFF.

The chain has TRBV5-8 and TRBJ2-1, with D possibly TRBD1 on 5 matching bases. The CDR3 covers 13 residues. Germline assignment: CDR1 SGHTS and CDR2 YDEGEE. With 5 bases removed from V and 4 bases from J, the gap between germline ends came to 10 bases. The CDR3 reads CASSGAEYNEQFF. The CDR3 DNA follows: TGTGCCAGCAGTGGGGCAGAATACAATGAGCAGTTCTTC.

For this clone: Other DNA sequences within the sample encode an identical CDR3. This sequence joins TRBV5-6 and TRBJ2-1; no reliable D call. This CDR3 region has 11 residues. The germline CDR1 and CDR2 sequences are SGHDT and YYEEEE. V gave up 4 bases and J gave up 4 bases, with 3 bases separating them. The CDR3 here is CASSIYNEQFF. The CDR3 region has the DNA TGTGCCAGCAGCATATACAATGAGCAGTTCTTC.

Only one count was recorded for this clone. V and J are TRBV6-6 and TRBJ2-1, with D possibly matching TRBD2 (5 bases). Between the trimmed V and J ends, which lost 5 bases and 4 bases, there was a span of 15 bases. Per the germline V gene, CDR1 is MNHNY and CDR2 is SVGAGI (reference sequence). This CDR3 has 15 amino acids. The DNA for the CDR3 is TGTGCCAGCAGTCCCCCAAGACGAGGGTACAATGAGCAGTTCTTC. Encoded protein: CASSPPRRGYNEQFF.

In its sample, this clone was seen a few times. Different DNA sequences within this sample yield the same CDR3. The chain recombines TRBV28 with TRBJ1-1; D remains unclear. V was pared by 3 bases and J by 1 base, with 6 bases between. The CDR3 is made up of 13 amino acids. From germline, CDR1 is MDHEN and CDR2 SYDVKM. CDR3 DNA: TGTGCCAGCAGTTTCCCGGCGAACACTGAAGCTTTCTTT. Residues: CASSFPANTEAFF.

This clone was found a few times. The rearrangement links TRBV19 to TRBJ1-5; D may be TRBD1 (6 bases). V was trimmed by 4 bases and J by 5 bases, leaving 9 bases between them. Germline-derived CDR1 and CDR2 are LNHDA and SQIVND (reference sequence). This CDR3 comprises 13 residues. Here the CDR3 reads CASSTRTDQPQHF. Here the CDR3 DNA reads TGTGCCAGTAGTACGCGGACAGATCAGCCCCAGCATTTT.

V and J are TRBV5-4 and TRBJ2-7; D is perhaps TRBD1 (6 bases). The germline gives CDR1 SGHNT, CDR2 YYREEE (reference sequence). The length of the CDR3 is 14 residues. Trimming removed 4 bases at V and 2 bases at J, with 13 bases between. The CDR3 DNA sequence: TGTGCCAGCAGCGCCATGACAGGACCCTACGAGCAGTACTTC. It specifies CASSAMTGPYEQYF.

The gene calls are TRBV28 and TRBJ1-2; a weak D match, TRBD1 (5 bases). V gave up 6 bases and J gave up 4 bases, with 9 bases separating them. Germline CDR1 is MDHEN and CDR2 is SYDVKM. This CDR3 has 12 residues. This chain's CDR3 is CASRGTGYGYTF. The CDR3 DNA is TGTGCCAGCAGGGGGACGGGCTATGGCTACACCTTC.

The chain joins TRBV27 to TRBJ1-3; 7 positions match TRBD1. Germline V gene data show CDR1 as MNHEY and CDR2 as SMNVEV (reference sequence). There are 17 residues in the CDR3. Unmatched junction bases numbered 15, after V lost 3 bases and J lost 7 bases. Written as DNA, the CDR3 is TGTGCCAGCAGTTTTCTTCCATTAGACAGGGTGGGGAACACCATATATTTT. It yields the protein CASSFLPLDRVGNTIYF.

The chain couples TRBV5-1 to TRBJ1-3; D remains unclear. Germline values: CDR1 SGHRS, CDR2 YFSETQ. This CDR3 contains 17 residues. Trimming left V 3 bases short and J 0 bases short, with 16 bases between. CDR3 nucleotide sequence: TGCGCCAGCAGCTACCTACGACGGAAACGCTCTGGAAACACCATATATTTT. Translation: CASSYLRRKRSGNTIYF. Supplemented by reference TRBV5-1 and TRBJ1-3, the full variable domain reads KAGVTQTPRYLIKTRGQQVTLSCSPISGHRSVSWYQQTPGQGLQFLFEYFSETQRNKGNFPGRFSGRQFSNSRSEMNVSTLELGDSALYLCASSYLRRKRSGNTIYFGEGSWLTVV.

The chain carries TRBV5-1 and TRBJ1-1, with D hard to call. The CDR3 is 14 residues long. Per the germline V gene, CDR1 is SGHRS and CDR2 is YFSETQ. The V end was cut by 4 bases, the J end by 1 base, with 11 bases between. DNA for the CDR3: TGCGCCAGCAGCCGCGAGGGAGAGAACACTGAAGCTTTCTTT. It encodes CASSREGENTEAFF.

This clone was detected once. The V gene is TRBV29-1, the J gene TRBJ2-1, with a weak D call TRBD2 (6 bases). V was pared by 6 bases and J by 6 bases, with 12 bases between. CDR1 and CDR2 from the germline V gene are SQVTM and ANQGSEA. The length of the CDR3 is 12 residues. CDR3 coding DNA: TGCAGCGTGGGAAGGAGGGCCAATGAGCAGTTCTTC. This translates into CSVGRRANEQFF.

J is TRBJ2-3 and V is TRBV5-1, with a weak D call TRBD2 (5 bases). The CDR3 has 15 amino acids. The V end was cut by 0 bases, the J end by 3 bases, with 11 bases between. Germline V gives CDR1 SGHRS, CDR2 YFSETQ. The CDR3 reads CASSLAGSFTDTQYF. For the CDR3, the DNA is TGCGCCAGCAGCTTGGCGGGATCGTTTACAGATACGCAGTATTTT.

A word on this clone: This CDR3 is also generated by other DNA sequences in the sample. The chain has TRBV30 and TRBJ2-1; D uncertain. Germline CDR1 is GTSNPN and CDR2 is SVGIG (reference sequence). V was trimmed by 2 bases and J by 0 bases, leaving 5 bases between them. This CDR3 comprises 13 residues. The CDR3: CAWSLDSYNEQFF. For the CDR3, the DNA is TGTGCCTGGAGTTTGGACTCCTACAATGAGCAGTTCTTC.

This chain uses TRBV18 with TRBJ2-1; 7 bases match TRBD2. Germline loops: CDR1 KGHSH, CDR2 LQKENI. Trimming at V came to 6 bases and at J to 0 bases, leaving 8 bases not matched to a gene. The CDR3 extends over 16 amino acids. In DNA form, the CDR3 reads TGTGCCAGCTCCGGGGTAGCGGGCCCCTCCTACAATGAGCAGTTCTTC. Translation: CASSGVAGPSYNEQFF.

This sequence joins TRBV10-1 and TRBJ2-2; D ambiguous. V dropped 4 bases and J dropped 7 bases, with 13 bases sitting between them. The CDR3 extends over 14 amino acids. In germline, CDR1 is WNHNN, CDR2 SYGVQD (reference sequence). The CDR3 coding sequence is TGCGCCAGCAGTGTCGAGCCCCTGAACGGGGAGCTGTTTTTT. This encodes CASSVEPLNGELFF.

This clone was seen a single time. The chain links TRBV14 to TRBJ1-4; D not resolved. There are 13 residues in the CDR3. Trimming took 0 bases from V and 11 from J, leaving 10 bases between them. Germline CDR1 SGHDN, CDR2 FVKESK. The CDR3 DNA follows: TGTGCCAGCAGCCAAGATCGGTCGGGCAAACTGTTTTTT. This gives the protein CASSQDRSGKLFF.

J is TRBJ2-5 and V is TRBV16; maybe TRBD2 (6 bases). The CDR3 is made up of 15 amino acids. Trimming removed 5 bases from V and 3 bases from J, with 16 bases in between. The germline V gene has CDR1 KGHSY and CDR2 FQNENV. The CDR3 nucleotides are TGTGCCAGCAGCGACCTCCAACTAGCCAAAGAGACCCAGTACTTC. Translating it yields CASSDLQLAKETQYF.

This clone was counted a few times. The chain carries TRBV28 and TRBJ1-1; D perhaps matches TRBD1 (5 bases). The CDR3 covers 15 residues. The germline V gene has CDR1 MDHEN and CDR2 SYDVKM. V lost 1 base to trimming and J lost 1 base, with 10 bases between them. DNA for the CDR3: TGTGCCAGCAGTTTATTGACAGCTACGAACACTGAAGCTTTCTTT. Translated: CASSLLTATNTEAFF.

This chain uses TRBV28 with TRBJ2-7; 8 bases align to TRBD2. CDR3 length: 14 residues. Germline V CDR1 and CDR2: MDHEN, SYDVKM. Germline trimming cut 8 bases from V and 0 bases from J; bases unmatched to any gene: 6. The CDR3 sequence: CASLSGISSYEQYF. The CDR3 DNA reads TGTGCCAGCCTTAGCGGGATAAGCTCCTACGAGCAGTACTTC. Full variable domain (outside the CDR3, taken from reference TRBV28 and TRBJ2-7): DVKVTQSSRYLVKRTGEKVFLECVQDMDHENMFWYRQDPGLGLRLIYFSYDVKMKEKGDIPEGYSVSREKKERFSLILESASTNQTSMYLCASLSGISSYEQYFGPGTRLTVT.

The rearrangement uses TRBV5-6 and TRBJ1-4, with 11 bases aligning to TRBD1. Germline lookup yields CDR1 SGHDT and CDR2 YYEEEE. CDR3 size: 16 residues. V lost 2 bases and J lost 5; bases outside the gene matches: 5. CDR3 in DNA: TGTGCCAGCAGCTTAACTGGGGACAGGGGGAATGAAAAACTGTTTTTT. Its translation is CASSLTGDRGNEKLFF.

This chain joins TRBV5-1 and TRBJ2-7; weak D call: TRBD1 (5 bases). The V gene's germline CDR1 is SGHRS and CDR2 YFSETQ. V was trimmed by 4 bases and J by 6 bases, leaving 11 bases between them. This CDR3 comprises 12 residues. CDR3 nucleotides: TGCGCCAGCAGCCAGGGCCTCTCCGAGCAGTACTTC. It specifies CASSQGLSEQYF.

As for this clone: Other DNA sequences within the sample encode an identical CDR3. The J gene is TRBJ2-5, the V gene TRBV5-1; D call uncertain. V was clipped by 2 bases and J by 2 bases, with 7 bases between them. The CDR3 is 13 amino acids. The germline CDR1 and CDR2 sequences are SGHRS and YFSETQ. CDR3 coding DNA: TGCGCCAGCAGCTTCGGGCAGCAAGAGACCCAGTACTTC. It codes for CASSFGQQETQYF. The whole variable domain, remainder taken from reference TRBV5-1 and TRBJ2-5, is KAGVTQTPRYLIKTRGQQVTLSCSPISGHRSVSWYQQTPGQGLQFLFEYFSETQRNKGNFPGRFSGRQFSNSRSEMNVSTLELGDSALYLCASSFGQQETQYFGPGTRLLVL.

This rearrangement joins TRBV29-1 to TRBJ1-2, with D uncertain. CDR1 is SQVTM, CDR2 ANQGSEA, per germline. V was pared by 4 bases and J by 8 bases, with 17 bases between. This CDR3 contains 13 residues. The CDR3 loop reads CSVAVEGSGGYTF. CDR3 nucleotides: TGCAGCGTTGCGGTTGAGGGATCGGGAGGCTACACCTTC.

Regarding this clone: The same CDR3 also results from other DNA sequences found in this sample. V is TRBV5-1 and J is TRBJ2-5; D is unresolved. The CDR3 loop spans 14 amino acids. Germline V gene data show CDR1 as SGHRS and CDR2 as YFSETQ. V lost 2 bases and J 1 base, leaving 9 bases between the germline ends. The CDR3 coding sequence is TGCGCCAGCAGCTTAGGGCAGACCCAAGAGACCCAGTACTTC. It is translated as CASSLGQTQETQYF.

The chain couples TRBV6-1 to TRBJ2-7, with TRBD2 matching over 7 bases. The ends lost 6 bases at V and 0 bases at J; junction bases unmatched: 14. CDR3 length equals 17 residues. Germline V CDR1 and CDR2: MNHNS, SASEGT. CDR3 DNA: TGTGCCAGCAGGGAAAGGGGAGGGACGGGGAGCTCCTACGAGCAGTACTTC. It codes for CASRERGGTGSSYEQYF.

The chain carries TRBV29-1 and TRBJ2-1; no firm D call. The germline V and J ends were trimmed by 3 bases and 4 bases, with 4 bases remaining between them. Germline assignment: CDR1 SQVTM and CDR2 ANQGSEA. This CDR3 is 11 amino acids long. This chain's CDR3 is CSVDQYNEQFF. CDR3 bases: TGCAGCGTTGATCAGTACAATGAGCAGTTCTTC.

This chain uses TRBV6-1 with TRBJ1-4; tentative D call: TRBD1 (5 bases). Germline CDR1 reads MNHNS; CDR2 reads SASEGT. This CDR3 is built from 14 residues. The germline V and J ends were trimmed by 5 bases and 0 bases, with 7 bases remaining between them. CDR3 coding DNA: TGTGCCAGCAGTAAGGGGTCAACTAATGAAAAACTGTTTTTT. It is translated as CASSKGSTNEKLFF.